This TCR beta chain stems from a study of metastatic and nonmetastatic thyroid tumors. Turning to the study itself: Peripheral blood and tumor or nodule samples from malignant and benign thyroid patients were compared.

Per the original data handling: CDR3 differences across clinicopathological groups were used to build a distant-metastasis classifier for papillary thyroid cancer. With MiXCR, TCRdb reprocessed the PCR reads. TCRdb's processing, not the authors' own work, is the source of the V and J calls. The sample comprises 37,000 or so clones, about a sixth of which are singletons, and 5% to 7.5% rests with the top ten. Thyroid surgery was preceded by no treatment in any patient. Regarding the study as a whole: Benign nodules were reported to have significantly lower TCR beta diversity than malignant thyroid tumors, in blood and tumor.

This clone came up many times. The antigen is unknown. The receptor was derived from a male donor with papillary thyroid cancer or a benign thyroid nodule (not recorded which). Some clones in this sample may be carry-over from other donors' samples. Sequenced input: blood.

The CDR3: CATSLAGSPGTDTQYF. As DNA, the CDR3 is TGTGCCACCAGCCTAGCGGGATCCCCAGGCACAGATACGCAGTATTTT. This chain joins TRBV24-1 and TRBJ2-3; 9 positions agree with TRBD2. CDR3 length: 16 residues. CDR1 is KGHDR, CDR2 SFDVKD, per germline. The V gene end was trimmed by 7 bases and the J gene end by 1 base; junction bases not matched to a gene: 8.